These 12 T cell receptor beta chains originate from one sample sequenced in a study of yellow fever vaccine responses in identical twins. Each CDR3 protein gets one entry after TCRdb re-called the RT-PCR reads with MiXCR. Here the sample spans roughly 4,200 distinct CDR3 sequences, approximately 85% being singletons. The sample consisted of T cells from blood (PBMCs), unsorted or a sorted subset (not recorded which), taken before or after yellow fever vaccination (not recorded which). The origin of the receptors is a woman younger than 30 who received the yellow fever vaccine.

The rearrangement joins TRBV10-3 to TRBJ2-7; tentative D call: TRBD1 (5 bases). V lost 3 bases and J 0 bases, leaving 12 bases between the germline ends. Germline V gene data show CDR1 as ENHRY and CDR2 as SYGVKD. The CDR3 contains 15 residues. The CDR3 here is CAISDRGLNSYEQYF. The CDR3 DNA reads as TGTGCCATCAGTGATAGGGGATTGAACTCCTACGAGCAGTACTTC.

CDR3 amino acids: CSVPGADEQFF. The DNA of the CDR3 is TGCAGCGTTCCAGGGGCCGATGAGCAGTTCTTC. The chain combines TRBV29-1 with TRBJ2-1, with TRBD1 as a possible D gene (6 bases). CDR3 length: 11 residues. The ends were cut back, 5 bases at V and 8 bases at J, with 10 bases in the middle. Germline CDR1 is SQVTM and CDR2 is ANQGSEA.

CDR3 sequence reads: CASRLAEYTGELFF. The CDR3 region has the DNA TGTGCCAGCAGACTAGCGGAGTACACCGGGGAGCTGTTTTTT. The V gene is TRBV7-6, the J gene TRBJ2-2; TRBD2 matches 8 bases. Trimming at V came to 6 bases and at J to 3 bases, leaving 3 bases not matched to a gene. The CDR3 covers 14 residues. Germline CDR1 reads SGHVS; CDR2 reads FNYEAQ. Full variable domain (missing parts from reference TRBV7-6 and TRBJ2-2): GAGVSQSPRYKVTKRGQDVALRCDPISGHVSLYWYRQALGQGPEFLTYFNYEAQQDKSGLPNDRFSAERPEGSISTLTIQRTEQRDSAMYRCASRLAEYTGELFFGEGSRLTVL.

The chain links TRBV4-3 to TRBJ2-1; 8 nucleotides align to TRBD2. The CDR3 is 16 residues long. Trimming took 0 bases from V and 3 from J; bases not matched to a gene: 4. CDR1 LGHNA and CDR2 YSLEER come from the germline V gene. CDR3: CASSQEGAGDYNEQFF. The CDR3 DNA reads as TGCGCCAGCAGCCAAGAGGGAGCGGGAGACTACAATGAGCAGTTCTTC.

This clonotype was recorded only once. DNA of the CDR3: TGTGCCAGCAGCTTAGAGACGGGACTAGCTTCGAATGAGCAGTTCTTC. It is translated as CASSLETGLASNEQFF. This chain uses TRBV11-1 with TRBJ2-1, with TRBD2 matching 9 bases. CDR3 size: 16 residues. V was pared by 1 base and J by 7 bases, with 8 bases of the junction left unmatched. The germline V gene encodes CDR1 SGHAT and CDR2 FQDESV (reference sequence).

The chain combines TRBV29-1 with TRBJ2-5; 7 nucleotides match TRBD1. CDR1 and CDR2 (germline): SQVTM, ANQGSEA. Trimming removed 0 bases from V and 10 bases from J; junction bases left unmatched: 5. The CDR3 contains 12 residues. The CDR3 sequence: CSVEEGGLYQYF. In DNA, the CDR3 is TGCAGCGTTGAAGAAGGGGGCTTGTACCAGTACTTC.

This clonotype appeared a few times. The V call is TRBV11-1, the J call TRBJ2-7, with 9 bases matching TRBD2. Germline values: CDR1 SGHAT, CDR2 FQDESV (reference sequence). There are 15 residues in the CDR3. The V gene end was trimmed by 2 bases and the J gene end by 7 bases; junction bases not matched to a gene: 9. The CDR3: CASSLYSSGTQEQYF. Written as DNA, the CDR3 is TGTGCCAGCAGCTTATATTCTAGCGGGACACAAGAGCAGTACTTC.

The chain combines TRBV24-1 with TRBJ2-3; 8 bases are a match to TRBD2. Looked up from germline, CDR1 is KGHDR and CDR2 is SFDVKD. Losses at the gene ends were 9 bases for V and 6 bases for J; bases not matched to a gene: 10. The CDR3 extends over 14 amino acids. CDR3 region: CATASGGREDTQYF. The CDR3 DNA reads as TGTGCCACCGCATCGGGGGGGCGTGAGGATACGCAGTATTTT.

In regard to this clonotype: A junction end diverges from the germline sequence, so it may reflect a read error. The chain couples TRBV6-5 to TRBJ2-7; D may be TRBD1 (6 bases). CDR1 and CDR2 from the germline V gene are MNHEY and SVGAGI. This CDR3 contains 15 residues. The CDR3, as DNA: TGTGCCAGTAGTTACCCAGGGGCCGGCTCCTACGAGCAGTACTTC. Protein: CASSYPGAGSYEQYF.

The V and J genes are TRBV7-2 and TRBJ2-7; D is unclear. Germline CDR1 and CDR2: SGHTA and FQGNSA. Trimming took 5 bases from V and 2 from J, leaving 4 bases between them. The CDR3 is 11 residues long. The CDR3 DNA follows: TGTGCCAGCAGCAGGACCTACGAGCAGTACTTC. Its translation: CASSRTYEQYF. The full variable domain, in which reference TRBV7-2 and TRBJ2-7 provide the parts outside the CDR3, is GAGVSQSPSNKVTEKGKDVELRCDPISGHTALYWYRQSLGQGLEFLIYFQGNSAPDKSGLPSDRFSAERTGGSVSTLTIQRTQQEDSAVYLCASSRTYEQYFGPGTRLTVT.

CDR3 in amino acids: CASSQEAGQGENIQYF. CDR3 nucleotide sequence: TGTGCCAGCAGCCAAGAAGCCGGACAGGGGGAAAACATTCAGTACTTC. This chain joins TRBV4-2 and TRBJ2-4; TRBD1 aligns across 10 bases. The CDR3 length is 16 residues. Germline V CDR1 and CDR2: LGHNA, YNFKEQ. Trimming removed 0 bases from V and 5 bases from J; junction bases left unmatched: 4.

The V gene is TRBV4-1, the J gene TRBJ2-1; D not certain. Germline CDR1 and CDR2: MGHRA and YSYEKL. V dropped 2 bases and J dropped 1 base, with 6 bases sitting between them. This CDR3 is built from 14 residues. CDR3 sequence: CASSQQDSYNEQFF. CDR3 coding DNA: TGCGCCAGCAGCCAACAGGATTCCTACAATGAGCAGTTCTTC.